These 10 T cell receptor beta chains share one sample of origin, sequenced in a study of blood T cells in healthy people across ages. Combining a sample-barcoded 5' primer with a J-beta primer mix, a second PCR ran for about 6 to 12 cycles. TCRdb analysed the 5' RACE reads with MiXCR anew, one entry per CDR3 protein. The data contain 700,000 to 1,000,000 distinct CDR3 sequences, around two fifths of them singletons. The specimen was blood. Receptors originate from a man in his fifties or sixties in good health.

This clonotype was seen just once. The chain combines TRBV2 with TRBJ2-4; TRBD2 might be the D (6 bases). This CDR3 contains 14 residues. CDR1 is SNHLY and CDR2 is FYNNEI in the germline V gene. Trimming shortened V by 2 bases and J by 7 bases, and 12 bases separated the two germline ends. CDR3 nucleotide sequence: TGTGCCAGCAGTGAACAGCTAGCGACGAACATTCAGTACTTC. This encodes CASSEQLATNIQYF.

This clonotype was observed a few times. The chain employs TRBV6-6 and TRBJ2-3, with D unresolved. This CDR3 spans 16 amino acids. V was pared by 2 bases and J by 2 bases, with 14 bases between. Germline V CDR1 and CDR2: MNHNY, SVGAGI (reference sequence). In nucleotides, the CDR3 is TGTGCCAGCAGTTACCGCAGTACCCGGACCACAGATACGCAGTATTTT. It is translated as CASSYRSTRTTDTQYF.

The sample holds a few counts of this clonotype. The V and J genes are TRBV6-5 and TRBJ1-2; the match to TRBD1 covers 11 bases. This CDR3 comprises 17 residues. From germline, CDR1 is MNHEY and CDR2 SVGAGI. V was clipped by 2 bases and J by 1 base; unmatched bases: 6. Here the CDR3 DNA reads TGTGCCAGCAGTTACAGCCGGACAGGGGGCGGTAACTATGGCTACACCTTC. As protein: CASSYSRTGGGNYGYTF.

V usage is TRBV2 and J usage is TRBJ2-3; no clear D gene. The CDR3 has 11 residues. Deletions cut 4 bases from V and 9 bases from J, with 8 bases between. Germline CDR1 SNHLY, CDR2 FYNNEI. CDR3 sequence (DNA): TGTGCCAGCAGTGTGCGGAGCACGCAGTATTTT. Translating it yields CASSVRSTQYF.

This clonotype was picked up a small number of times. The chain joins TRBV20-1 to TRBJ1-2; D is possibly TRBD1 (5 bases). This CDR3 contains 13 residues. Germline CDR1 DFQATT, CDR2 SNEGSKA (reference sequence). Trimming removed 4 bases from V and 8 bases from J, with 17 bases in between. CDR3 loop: CSANPGTRGGYTF. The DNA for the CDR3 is TGCAGTGCTAATCCAGGGACCCGGGGAGGCTACACCTTC.

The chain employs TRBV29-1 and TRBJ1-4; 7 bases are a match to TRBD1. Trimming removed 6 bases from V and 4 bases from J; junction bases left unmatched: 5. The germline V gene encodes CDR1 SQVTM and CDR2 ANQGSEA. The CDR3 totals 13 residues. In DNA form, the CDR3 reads TGCAGCGTCCTGACAGGGATTAATGAAAAACTGTTTTTT. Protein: CSVLTGINEKLFF.

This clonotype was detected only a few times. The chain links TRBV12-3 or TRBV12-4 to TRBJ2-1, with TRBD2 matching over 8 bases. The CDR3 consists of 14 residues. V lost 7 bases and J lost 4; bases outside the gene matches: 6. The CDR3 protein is CASTRASGYNEQFF. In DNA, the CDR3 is TGTGCCAGCACAAGGGCTAGCGGGTACAATGAGCAGTTCTTC.

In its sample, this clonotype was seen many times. The CDR3 reads CSVGGVSSTDTQYF. Written as DNA, the CDR3 is TGCAGCGTTGGGGGGGTATCTAGCACAGATACGCAGTATTTT. The chain combines TRBV29-1 with TRBJ2-3, with a tentative D call TRBD2 (6 bases). Trimming shortened V by 4 bases and J by 0 bases, and 11 bases separated the two germline ends. The CDR3 runs to 14 residues. Germline lookup yields CDR1 SQVTM and CDR2 ANQGSEA.

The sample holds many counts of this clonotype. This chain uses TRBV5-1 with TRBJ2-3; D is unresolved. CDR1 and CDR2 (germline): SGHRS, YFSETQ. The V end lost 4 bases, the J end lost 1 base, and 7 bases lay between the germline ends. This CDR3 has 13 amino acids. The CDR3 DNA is TGCGCCAGCAGCCCTGGGCGCACAGATACGCAGTATTTT. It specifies CASSPGRTDTQYF.

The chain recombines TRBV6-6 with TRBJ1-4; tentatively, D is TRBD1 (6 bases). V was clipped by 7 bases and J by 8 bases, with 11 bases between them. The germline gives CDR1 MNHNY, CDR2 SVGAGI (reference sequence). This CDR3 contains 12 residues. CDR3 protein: CASTYTGEKLFF. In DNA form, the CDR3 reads TGTGCCAGCACCTATACAGGGGAAAAACTGTTTTTT.